Listed below are T cell receptor beta chains from one sample, sequenced in a study of blood T cell repertoires in COVID-19. The method was immunoSEQ multiplex PCR; TCRdb's version includes in-frame clones alone and lacks a portion of them. In the table there are about 180,000 clones, 90% of which are singletons. Specimen: peripheral blood. These TCRs come from a man in his forties or fifties with acute or convalescent COVID-19. The CDR3 runs from the conserved cysteine through the conserved F or W. D genes are given only for firm matches. Clone size is shown for a subset of rows, as once, few, many or a class of expanded clone.

TRBJ2-7	TRBV7-7	NA	TRBD2	CASSPLVSGFYEQYF	TGTGCCAGCAGCCCTCTGGTTAGCGGGTTCTACGAGCAGTACTTC
TRBJ1-2	TRBV7-8	NA	TRBD1	CASSLDPTLTGHGYTF	TGTGCCAGCAGCTTAGACCCAACCTTGACAGGGCATGGCTACACCTTC
TRBJ1-3	TRBV20-1	NA	NA	CSASLRGVGNTIYF	TGCAGTGCTAGTCTACGGGGGGTCGGAAACACCATATATTTT
TRBJ2-3	TRBV7-2	NA	NA	CASSFTYTDTQYF	TGTGCCAGCAGCTTTACCTACACAGATACGCAGTATTTT
TRBJ2-2	TRBV18	few	NA	CASSGSGVWNTGELFF	TGTGCCAGCTCAGGTTCAGGGGTGTGGAACACCGGGGAGCTGTTTTTT
TRBJ1-6	TRBV19	NA	NA	CASSIQEGNSPLHF	TGTGCCAGTAGTATACAGGAGGGGAATTCACCCCTCCACTTT
TRBJ2-3	TRBV3-1/TRBV3-2	NA	NA	CASSQIPVTDTQYF	TGTGCCAGCAGCCAAATCCCCGTGACAGATACGCAGTATTTT
TRBJ1-5	TRBV18	NA	NA	CASSPEGHQPQHF	TGTGCCAGCTCACCAGAGGGTCATCAGCCCCAGCATTTT
TRBJ2-1	TRBV18	NA	TRBD2	CASSPGLAPFYNEQFF	TGTGCCAGCTCTCCCGGACTAGCCCCCTTCTACAATGAGCAGTTCTTC
TRBJ2-2	TRBV5-1	NA	NA	CASTWAANTGELFF	TGCGCCAGCACCTGGGCAGCGAACACCGGGGAGCTGTTTTTT
TRBJ2-5	TRBV29-1	NA	NA	CSVGRQGSHETQYF	TGCAGCGTTGGGAGGCAGGGGAGTCATGAGACCCAGTACTTC
TRBJ1-6	TRBV9	NA	NA	CASSVGAEGNSPLHF	TGTGCCAGCAGCGTAGGGGCCGAGGGTAATTCACCCCTCCACTTT
TRBJ2-1	TRBV24-1	NA	TRBD2	CATSDPSGRNNEQFF	TGTGCCACCAGTGACCCTAGCGGGAGAAACAATGAGCAGTTCTTC
TRBJ1-5	TRBV28	NA	NA	CASSLRAFGTRMLNPDQPQHF	TGTGCCAGCAGTTTAAGGGCCTTCGGGACACGGATGCTCAATCCCGATCAGCCCCAGCATTTT
TRBJ1-1	TRBV14	NA	NA	CASSQVFQTEAFF	TGTGCCAGCAGCCAAGTTTTTCAGACTGAAGCTTTCTTT
TRBJ1-2	TRBV28	NA	NA	CASSLSYNGYTF	TGTGCCAGCAGCCTAAGTTATAATGGCTACACCTTC
TRBJ2-5	TRBV7-2	few	NA	CASKLGNEETQYF	TGTGCCAGCAAACTAGGGAACGAAGAGACCCAGTACTTC
TRBJ1-2	TRBV5-4	NA	TRBD1	CASSYDRVRYGYTF	TGTGCCAGCAGCTATGACAGGGTTCGGTATGGCTACACCTTC
TRBJ2-7	TRBV5-1	NA	NA	CASSLAVGQPTYEQYF	TGCGCCAGCAGCTTGGCCGTAGGACAGCCGACCTACGAGCAGTACTTC